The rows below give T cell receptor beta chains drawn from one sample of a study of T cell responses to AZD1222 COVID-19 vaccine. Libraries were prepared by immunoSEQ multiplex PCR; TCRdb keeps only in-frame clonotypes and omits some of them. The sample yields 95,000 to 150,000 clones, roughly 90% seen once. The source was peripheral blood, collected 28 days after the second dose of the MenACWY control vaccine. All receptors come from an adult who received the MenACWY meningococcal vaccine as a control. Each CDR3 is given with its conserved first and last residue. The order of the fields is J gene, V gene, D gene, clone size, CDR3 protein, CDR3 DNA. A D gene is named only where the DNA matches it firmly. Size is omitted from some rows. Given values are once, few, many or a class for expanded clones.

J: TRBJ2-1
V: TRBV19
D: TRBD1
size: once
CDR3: CASSTTGTGVGEQFF
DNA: TGTGCCAGTAGTACAACCGGGACAGGGGTCGGTGAGCAGTTCTTC

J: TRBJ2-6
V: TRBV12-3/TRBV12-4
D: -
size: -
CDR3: CASSLAGANVLTF
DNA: TGTGCCAGCAGTTTGGCAGGGGCAAACGTCCTGACTTTC

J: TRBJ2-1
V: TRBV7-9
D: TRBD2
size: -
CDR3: CALTSGSNEQFF
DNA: TGTGCCTTGACTAGCGGGAGTAATGAGCAGTTCTTC

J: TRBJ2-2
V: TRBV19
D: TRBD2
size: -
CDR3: CASSNRAGGGAIIGELFF
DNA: TGTGCCAGTAGTAATAGGGCTGGCGGGGGGGCCATCATCGGGGAGCTGTTTTTT

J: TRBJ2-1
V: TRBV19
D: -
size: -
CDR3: CASSMGLEYNEQFF
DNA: TGTGCCAGTAGTATGGGACTCGAATACAATGAGCAGTTCTTC

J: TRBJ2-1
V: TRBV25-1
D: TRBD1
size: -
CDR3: CASSETGVAINEQFF
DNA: TGTGCCAGCAGTGAAACAGGGGTGGCTATCAATGAGCAGTTCTTC

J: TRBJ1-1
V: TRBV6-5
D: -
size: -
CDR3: CASSYRGNTEAFF
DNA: TGTGCCAGCAGTTACAGGGGGAACACTGAAGCTTTCTTT

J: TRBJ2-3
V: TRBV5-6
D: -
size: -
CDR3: CASSLNGASTDTQYF
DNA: TGTGCCAGCAGCTTGAACGGGGCTAGCACAGATACGCAGTATTTT

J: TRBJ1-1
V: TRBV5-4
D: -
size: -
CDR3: CASSPGGTMNTEAFF
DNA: TGTGCCAGCAGCCCCGGGGGGACCATGAACACTGAAGCTTTCTTT

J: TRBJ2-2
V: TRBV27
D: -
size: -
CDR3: CASSLFDGLVAGELFF
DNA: TGTGCCAGCAGTTTATTCGACGGGCTAGTGGCCGGGGAGCTGTTTTTT

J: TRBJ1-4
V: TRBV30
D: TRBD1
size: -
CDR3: CAWSAGTGSTNEKLFF
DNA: TGTGCCTGGAGTGCCGGGACAGGGTCCACTAATGAAAAACTGTTTTTT

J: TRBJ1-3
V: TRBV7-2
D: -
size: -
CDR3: CASSLAVTGNTIYF
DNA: TGTGCCAGCAGCTTAGCGGTCACTGGAAACACCATATATTTT

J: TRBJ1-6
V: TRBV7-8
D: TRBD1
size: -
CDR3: CASSLAPDRAHNSPLHF
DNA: TGTGCCAGCAGCTTAGCACCGGACAGGGCTCATAATTCACCCCTCCACTTT

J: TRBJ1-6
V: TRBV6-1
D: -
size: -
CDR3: CASSKESGRATYSPLHF
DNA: TGTGCCAGCAGTAAAGAATCTGGACGGGCGACCTATTCACCCCTCCACTTT

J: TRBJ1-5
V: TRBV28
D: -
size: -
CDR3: CASSPYSPSQHF
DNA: TGTGCCAGCAGTCCCTACAGCCCCTCCCAGCATTTT

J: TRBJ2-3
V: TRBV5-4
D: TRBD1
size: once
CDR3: CASSLAGTETDTQYF
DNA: TGTGCCAGCAGCTTGGCCGGGACAGAAACAGATACGCAGTATTTT

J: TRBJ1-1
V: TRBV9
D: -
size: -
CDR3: CASSLTGDTEAFF
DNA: TGTGCCAGCAGCTTGACGGGGGACACTGAAGCTTTCTTT

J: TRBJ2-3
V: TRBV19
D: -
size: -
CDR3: CASSITDTQYF
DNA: TGTGCCAGTAGTATTACAGATACGCAGTATTTT

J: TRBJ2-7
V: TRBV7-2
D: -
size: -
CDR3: CASSLGPGPWNEQYF
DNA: TGTGCCAGCAGCTTAGGCCCAGGGCCTTGGAACGAGCAGTACTTC

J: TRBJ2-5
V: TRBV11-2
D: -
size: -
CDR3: CASSGLGDDQETQYF
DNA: TGTGCCAGCAGCGGGCTCGGGGACGACCAAGAGACCCAGTACTTC

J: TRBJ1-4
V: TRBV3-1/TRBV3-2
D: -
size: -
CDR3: CASSQDTGGNEKLFF
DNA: TGTGCCAGCAGCCAAGATACCGGTGGTAATGAAAAACTGTTTTTT

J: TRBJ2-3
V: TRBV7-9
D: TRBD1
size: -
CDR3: CASSLGQESTDTQYF
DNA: TGTGCCAGCAGCCTCGGACAGGAAAGCACAGATACGCAGTATTTT

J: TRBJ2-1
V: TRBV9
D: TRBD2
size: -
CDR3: CASSAGTSGSDEQFF
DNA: TGTGCCAGCAGCGCCGGGACTAGCGGGAGCGATGAGCAGTTCTTC

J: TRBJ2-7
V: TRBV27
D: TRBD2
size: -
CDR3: CASSLIGLAGGISYEQYF
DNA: TGTGCCAGCAGTTTAATTGGACTAGCGGGAGGGATTTCCTACGAGCAGTACTTC

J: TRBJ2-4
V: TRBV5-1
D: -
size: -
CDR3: CASSLGILAKNIQYF
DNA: TGCGCCAGCAGCTTGGGGATCCTAGCCAAAAACATTCAGTACTTC

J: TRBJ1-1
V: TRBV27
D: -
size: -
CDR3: CASTLTGQNTEAFF
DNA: TGTGCCAGCACCCTAACAGGACAGAACACTGAAGCTTTCTTT

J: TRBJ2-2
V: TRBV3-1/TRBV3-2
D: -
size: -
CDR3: CASRPGPGELFF
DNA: TGTGCCAGCAGACCGGGACCCGGGGAGCTGTTTTTT

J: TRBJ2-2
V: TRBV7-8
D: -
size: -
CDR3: CASSPQGGNTGELFF
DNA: TGTGCCAGCAGCCCCCAGGGGGGTAACACCGGGGAGCTGTTTTTT

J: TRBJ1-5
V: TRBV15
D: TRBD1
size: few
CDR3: CATSLYGQGGYQPQHF
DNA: TGTGCCACCAGCTTATACGGACAGGGAGGGTACCAGCCCCAGCATTTT

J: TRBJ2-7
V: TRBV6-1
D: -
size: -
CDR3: CASSDPDAGGSYEQYF
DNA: TGTGCCAGCAGTGATCCGGACGCTGGTGGCTCCTACGAGCAGTACTTC

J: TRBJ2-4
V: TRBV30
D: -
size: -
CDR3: CAWSAAGWGDTRLAKNIQYF
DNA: TGTGCCTGGAGTGCCGCTGGCTGGGGGGACACAAGACTAGCCAAAAACATTCAGTACTTC

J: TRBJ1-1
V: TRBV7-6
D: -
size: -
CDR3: CASSPRRQGTEAFF
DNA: TGTGCCAGCAGCCCTAGAAGGCAGGGAACTGAAGCTTTCTTT

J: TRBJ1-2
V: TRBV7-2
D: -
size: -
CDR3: CASSLVVHTGNYGYTF
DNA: TGTGCCAGCAGCTTAGTAGTACACACGGGGAACTATGGCTACACCTTC

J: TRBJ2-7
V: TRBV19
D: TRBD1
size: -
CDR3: CASNAAGGLSEQYF
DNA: TGTGCCAGTAATGCGGCAGGGGGCTTATCCGAGCAGTACTTC

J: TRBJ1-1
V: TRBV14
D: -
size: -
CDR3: CASSELAGPRNTEAFF
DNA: TGTGCCAGCAGCGAACTAGCGGGGCCCAGAAACACTGAAGCTTTCTTT

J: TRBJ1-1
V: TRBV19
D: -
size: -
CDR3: CASSTRFDTEAFF
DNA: TGTGCCAGTAGTACCCGGTTCGACACTGAAGCTTTCTTT

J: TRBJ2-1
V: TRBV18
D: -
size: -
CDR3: CASSTRGGDYNEQFF
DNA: TGTGCCAGCTCAACCAGGGGAGGGGATTACAATGAGCAGTTCTTC

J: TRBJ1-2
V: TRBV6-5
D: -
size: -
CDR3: CASRMSGGANYGYTF
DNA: TGTGCCAGCAGGATGTCGGGGGGAGCTAACTATGGCTACACCTTC

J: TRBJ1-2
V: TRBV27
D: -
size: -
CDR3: CASSPNVGGGYTF
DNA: TGTGCCAGCAGCCCTAATGTGGGGGGTGGCTACACCTTC

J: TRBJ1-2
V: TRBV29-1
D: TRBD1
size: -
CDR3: CSVSGVGQGAVGYTF
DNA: TGCAGCGTGTCCGGGGTTGGACAGGGGGCTGTTGGCTACACCTTC

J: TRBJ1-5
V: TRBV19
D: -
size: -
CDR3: CASSIDRTWVSNQPQHF
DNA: TGTGCCAGTAGTATAGACCGGACATGGGTTAGCAATCAGCCCCAGCATTTT

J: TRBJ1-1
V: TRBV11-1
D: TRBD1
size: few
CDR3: CASSTLNRGENTEAFF
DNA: TGTGCCAGCAGCACGCTTAACAGGGGAGAGAACACTGAAGCTTTCTTT